What follows are 25 T cell receptor beta chains derived from one specimen sequenced in a study of shared clonotypes between healthy human individuals. Positively selected for CCR7, the CD45RO-negative cells used as naive CD8 cells excluded terminally differentiated effector memory CD45RA+ cells. TCRdb's table, derived via immunoSEQ multiplex PCR, lists solely in-frame clones and lacks some. The table lists about 2 million clones, about 95% of them singletons. The sequenced sample consisted of naive CD8+ T cells sorted from blood. Receptor source: a man younger than 35 in good health.

In DNA form, the CDR3 reads TGTGCCAGCGGCCCAGGTTTTTTT. It translates to CASGPGFF. The rearrangement joins TRBV2 to TRBJ1-4; unclear D gene. Trimming removed 8 bases at V and 17 bases at J, with 9 bases between. CDR1 is SNHLY, CDR2 FYNNEI, per germline. The CDR3 contains 8 residues.

The V call is TRBV4-1, the J call TRBJ2-7, with D unclear. Germline V CDR1 and CDR2: MGHRA, YSYEKL. Trimming removed 3 bases from V and 1 base from J, with 7 bases in between. CDR3 length: 13 amino acids. The CDR3 sequence: CASSHAESYEQYF. As DNA, the CDR3 is TGCGCCAGCAGCCACGCCGAGTCCTACGAGCAGTACTTC.

The rearrangement uses TRBV2 and TRBJ2-2, with a tentative D call TRBD1 (7 bases). Deletions cut 4 bases from V and 3 bases from J, with 12 bases between. The CDR3 is made up of 15 amino acids. CDR1 SNHLY and CDR2 FYNNEI come from the germline V gene. CDR3 amino acids: CASSGPRGDTGELFF. The CDR3 bases are TGTGCCAGCAGTGGTCCCAGGGGGGACACCGGGGAGCTGTTTTTT. The whole variable domain, remainder taken from reference TRBV2 and TRBJ2-2, is EPEVTQTPSHQVTQMGQEVILRCVPISNHLYFYWYRQILGQKVEFLVSFYNNEISEKSEIFDDQFSVERPDGSNFTLKIRSTKLEDSAMYFCASSGPRGDTGELFFGEGSRLTVL.

The J gene is TRBJ2-7, the V gene TRBV7-9; TRBD2 agrees at 16 bases. Germline V gene sequence: CDR1 SEHNR, CDR2 FQNEAQ (reference sequence). CDR3 size: 16 residues. V gave up 6 bases and J gave up 5 bases; unmatched junction bases: 7. CDR3 DNA: TGTGCCAGCAGTTCGGGGACTAGCGGGAGGGTCCACGAGCAGTACTTC. Translated: CASSSGTSGRVHEQYF.

The rearrangement joins TRBV21-1 to TRBJ2-3; TRBD2 is the table's D call and was not checked against the DNA. TRBV21-1 is annotated as a pseudogene. This CDR3 contains 16 residues. The CDR3 region is CASSKLGGDGTDTQYF. The CDR3 DNA sequence: TGTGCCAGCAGCAAACTCGGCGGGGATGGCACAGATACGCAGTATTTT.

This rearrangement joins TRBV5-4 to TRBJ2-5; maybe TRBD2 (5 bases). The CDR3 covers 13 residues. Trimming left V 2 bases short and J 3 bases short, with 8 bases between. Germline V gene sequence: CDR1 SGHNT, CDR2 YYREEE (reference sequence). CDR3 protein: CASSLEEEETQYF. DNA of the CDR3: TGTGCCAGCAGCTTAGAGGAGGAAGAGACCCAGTACTTC.

V gene TRBV6-5 combines with J gene TRBJ1-4, with D tentatively TRBD1 (5 bases). This CDR3 comprises 15 residues. Trimming shortened V by 6 bases and J by 3 bases, and 14 bases separated the two germline ends. Germline CDR1 reads MNHEY; CDR2 reads SVGAGI. The CDR3 here is CASSHWGDSNEKLFF. The CDR3 nucleotides read TGTGCCAGCAGCCACTGGGGGGATTCTAATGAAAAACTGTTTTTT.

The V gene is TRBV4-1, the J gene TRBJ2-7, with 11 bases identical to TRBD2. The V segment lost 3 bases and the J segment 1 base; nucleotides outside the gene matches: 11. The CDR3 is 18 residues long. Germline CDR1 and CDR2: MGHRA and YSYEKL. The CDR3 here is CASSHSLTGTSGSYEQYF. CDR3 nucleotides: TGCGCCAGCAGCCATTCCCTCACCGGGACTAGCGGATCCTACGAGCAGTACTTC.

V usage is TRBV2 and J usage is TRBJ2-1; TRBD1 is a possible D gene (6 bases). The germline V gene has CDR1 SNHLY and CDR2 FYNNEI. The CDR3 consists of 11 residues. V was shortened by 9 bases and J by 3 bases, with 6 bases between the two germline ends. CDR3 bases: TGTGCCAGACAGGGCTACAATGAGCAGTTCTTC. Its protein is CARQGYNEQFF.

On this clone itself: Other DNA sequences of this sample code for an identical CDR3. This chain connects TRBV5-6 to TRBJ2-7; D may be TRBD2 (5 bases). The V gene's germline CDR1 is SGHDT and CDR2 YYEEEE. Trimming pared 3 bases from V and 0 bases from J, leaving 10 bases between. The CDR3 runs to 14 residues. The CDR3 DNA is TGTGCCAGCAGCTCTGGGAGTAGCTCCTACGAGCAGTACTTC. Protein: CASSSGSSSYEQYF.

The chain uses TRBV5-1 and TRBJ1-2, with 8 bases lining up with TRBD1. The CDR3 length is 16 residues. V lost 4 bases, J lost 0 bases, and 8 bases stayed unmatched. CDR1 SGHRS and CDR2 YFSETQ come from the germline V gene. CDR3 in DNA: TGCGCCAGCAGCCCCTTCTCGGACAGGGCTAACTATGGCTACACCTTC. This encodes CASSPFSDRANYGYTF.

The chain is built from TRBV10-3 and TRBJ2-5; perhaps TRBD2 as D (6 bases). Deletions cut 2 bases from V and 4 bases from J, with 11 bases between. There are 14 residues in the CDR3. Germline CDR1 ENHRY, CDR2 SYGVKD. The CDR3 reads CAISEPEGRETQYF. The CDR3 DNA reads TGTGCCATCAGTGAGCCGGAGGGGCGAGAGACCCAGTACTTC.

To note about this clone: The junction shows a germline mismatch at one end, possibly a read error. CDR3 in amino acids: CASSQDLGGEAFF. The DNA for the CDR3 is TGCGCCAGCAGTCAAGATCTAGGCGGTGAAGCTTTCTTT. The V and J genes are TRBV4-3 and TRBJ1-1; D not certain. Germline CDR1 is LGHNA and CDR2 is YSLEER. The CDR3 runs 13 residues.

This clone was counted only a few times. Other nucleotide sequences in the sample specify the same CDR3. As DNA, the CDR3 is TGTGCCAGTAGCCCAGGGAATTATGGCTACACCTTC. It codes for CASSPGNYGYTF. This chain joins TRBV19 and TRBJ1-2; weak D call: TRBD1 (5 bases). CDR1 and CDR2 (germline): LNHDA, SQIVND (reference sequence). Trimming cost V 6 bases and J 5 bases, with 10 bases left between them. The CDR3 spans 12 residues.

The V gene is TRBV29-1, the J gene TRBJ2-1, with D maybe TRBD1 (5 bases). V lost 3 bases and J 7 bases, leaving 13 bases between the germline ends. The CDR3 extends over 13 amino acids. Per germline, CDR1 SQVTM and CDR2 ANQGSEA. CDR3 region: CSVDTPGFNEQFF. Here the CDR3 DNA reads TGCAGCGTTGATACCCCAGGGTTTAATGAGCAGTTCTTC.

The CDR3 protein is CASSLSVVNEQFF. The CDR3 DNA follows: TGTGCCAGCAGTTTATCGGTCGTGAATGAGCAGTTCTTC. The chain is built from TRBV27 and TRBJ2-1; D is undetermined. The CDR3 runs 13 residues. Trimming removed 0 bases at V and 7 bases at J, with 7 bases between. Germline CDR1 MNHEY, CDR2 SMNVEV (reference sequence).

The chain has TRBV11-2 and TRBJ1-2; 8 positions match TRBD1. CDR1 is SGHAT, CDR2 FQNNGV, per germline. V lost 1 base, J lost 4 bases, and 11 bases stayed unmatched. CDR3 length equals 17 residues. In DNA form, the CDR3 reads TGTGCCAGCAGCTTAGCAGGGCTGACAGGGGTTAGCTATGGCTACACCTTC. As protein: CASSLAGLTGVSYGYTF.

This clone has a single count. The CDR3 ends on some other residue instead of the conserved phenylalanine or tryptophan, so this is likely a read error. The V and J genes are TRBV5-6 and TRBJ2-7; D gene ambiguous. CDR1 is SGHDT and CDR2 is YYEEEE in the germline V gene. Trimming shortened V by 4 bases and J by 3 bases, and 5 bases separated the two germline ends. The CDR3 covers 11 residues. This chain's CDR3 is CASSLDYEQYS. For the CDR3, the DNA is TGTGCCAGCAGCCTAGACTACGAGCAGTACTCC.

V is TRBV6-1 and J is TRBJ2-7; 8 bases align to TRBD2. Trimming removed 1 base from V and 2 bases from J; junction bases left unmatched: 4. The CDR3 has 15 residues. The germline gives CDR1 MNHNS, CDR2 SASEGT. The CDR3 is CASSEVPGGAYEQYF. CDR3 sequence (DNA): TGTGCCAGCAGTGAAGTTCCCGGGGGGGCCTACGAGCAGTACTTC.

The chain links TRBV7-8 to TRBJ2-1; 15 bases map to TRBD2. V lost 5 bases and J lost 0; bases outside the gene matches: 11. Germline V gene lookup returns CDR1 SGHVS and CDR2 FQNEAQ. The CDR3 runs to 20 residues. CDR3: CASSLGLAGGKISSYNEQFF. The DNA of the CDR3 is TGTGCCAGCAGCCTTGGACTAGCGGGAGGGAAAATTAGCTCCTACAATGAGCAGTTCTTC.

This clone has just a few counts. The J gene is TRBJ1-6, the V gene TRBV4-1; TRBD1 might be the D (6 bases). The CDR3 has 14 residues. Trimming shortened V by 0 bases and J by 7 bases, and 7 bases separated the two germline ends. Germline values: CDR1 MGHRA, CDR2 YSYEKL. The CDR3 DNA reads TGCGCCAGCAGCCAAGAAACAGGGAATTCACCCCTCCACTTT. Amino acid sequence: CASSQETGNSPLHF.

This chain connects TRBV4-3 to TRBJ2-1, with 7 positions matching TRBD2. Trimming cost V 1 base and J 3 bases; bases outside gene matches: 6. Germline V gene lookup returns CDR1 LGHNA and CDR2 YSLEER. The CDR3 covers 16 residues. Written as DNA, the CDR3 is TGCGCCAGCAGCCAAGGACTTGAGCGGGGCTACAATGAGCAGTTCTTC. It is translated as CASSQGLERGYNEQFF.

The chain couples TRBV27 to TRBJ2-6, with 7 bases matching TRBD1. This CDR3 is 18 amino acids long. Unmatched junction bases numbered 10, after V lost 5 bases and J lost 0 bases. Germline V gene data show CDR1 as MNHEY and CDR2 as SMNVEV (reference sequence). The CDR3 reads CASSLTGAAYSGANVLTF. CDR3 coding DNA: TGTGCCAGCAGTCTTACAGGGGCTGCATACTCTGGGGCCAACGTCCTGACTTTC.

This rearrangement joins TRBV9 to TRBJ1-2; D uncertain. This CDR3 is 18 amino acids long. Deletions cut 4 bases from V and 1 base from J, with 23 bases between. The germline V gene encodes CDR1 SGDLS and CDR2 YYNGEE. The CDR3 here is CASSLTPVGNSDNYGYTF. The CDR3 DNA is TGTGCCAGCAGCTTAACCCCCGTTGGGAACAGCGATAACTATGGCTACACCTTC.

The chain recombines TRBV4-3 with TRBJ2-5, with TRBD2 matching 9 bases. CDR1 and CDR2 from the germline V gene are LGHNA and YSLEER. The junction had 7 bases not matched to a gene; V was cut back by 0 bases and J by 5 bases. This CDR3 has 16 residues. CDR3 region: CASSQEPREGLETQYF. The CDR3, as DNA: TGCGCCAGCAGCCAAGAACCGCGGGAGGGATTGGAGACCCAGTACTTC.